Described below is a single TCR beta chain sequence and its context. The sample belongs to a study of shared clonotypes between healthy human individuals. Naive CD8 cells, CD45RO-negative and positively selected for CCR7, excluded terminally differentiated effector memory CD45RA+ cells. The CDR3 extends over 17 amino acids. Trimming removed 5 bases from V and 2 bases from J, with 19 bases in between. CDR1 is LNHDA and CDR2 is SQIVND in the germline V gene (reference sequence). Clones were sequenced by immunoSEQ multiplex PCR, and TCRdb holds only the in-frame ones, with some missing. The sample lists about 2.1 million clones, over 85% occurring once.

Sample: naive CD8+ T cells from PBMCs. This sequence joins TRBV19 and TRBJ1-5; D may be TRBD1 (5 bases). This receptor was taken from a man in his late teens or twenties in good health. Some clones in this sample may be carry-over from other donors' samples. CDR3 region: CASSLQGAGSGNQPQHF. CDR3 nucleotides: TGTGCCAGTAGTCTTCAGGGCGCAGGATCGGGCAATCAGCCCCAGCATTTT.